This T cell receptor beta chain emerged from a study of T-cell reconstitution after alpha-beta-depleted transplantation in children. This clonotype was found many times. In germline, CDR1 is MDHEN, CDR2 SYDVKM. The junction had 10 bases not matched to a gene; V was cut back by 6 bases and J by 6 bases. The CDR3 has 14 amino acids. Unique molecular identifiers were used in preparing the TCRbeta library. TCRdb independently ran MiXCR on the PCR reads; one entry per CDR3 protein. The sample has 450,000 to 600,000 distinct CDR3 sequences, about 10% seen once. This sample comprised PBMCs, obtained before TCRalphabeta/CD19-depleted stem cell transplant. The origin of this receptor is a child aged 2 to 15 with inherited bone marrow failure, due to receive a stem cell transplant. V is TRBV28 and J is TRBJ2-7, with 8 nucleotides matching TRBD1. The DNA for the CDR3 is TGTGCCAGCAGGAAGACAGGGGTCCTCGGCGAGCAGTACTTC. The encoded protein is CASRKTGVLGEQYF.